The T cell receptor (beta chain) described here comes from a study of shared T cell receptors in the human thymus. The method was immunoSEQ multiplex PCR; TCRdb's version includes in-frame clones alone and lacks a portion of them. The data hold 500,000 to 850,000 clones, with approximately 87% observed a single time. CDR1 and CDR2 (germline): MNHNS, SASEGT. This CDR3 spans 12 amino acids. These same data were also listed under a study on human thymus T cells. That paper adds: Resections obtained during corrective heart surgery supplied the thymus tissue.

The source material was thymocytes. The receptor comes from a boy under two years old with a congenital heart defect. J is TRBJ2-5 and V is TRBV6-1, with D hard to call. The J call is in doubt because the DNA end fits TRBJ2-7 better. CDR3 protein: CASSGNPYEQYF. The CDR3 DNA follows: TGTGCCAGCAGTGGTAATCCCTACGAGCAGTACTTC.